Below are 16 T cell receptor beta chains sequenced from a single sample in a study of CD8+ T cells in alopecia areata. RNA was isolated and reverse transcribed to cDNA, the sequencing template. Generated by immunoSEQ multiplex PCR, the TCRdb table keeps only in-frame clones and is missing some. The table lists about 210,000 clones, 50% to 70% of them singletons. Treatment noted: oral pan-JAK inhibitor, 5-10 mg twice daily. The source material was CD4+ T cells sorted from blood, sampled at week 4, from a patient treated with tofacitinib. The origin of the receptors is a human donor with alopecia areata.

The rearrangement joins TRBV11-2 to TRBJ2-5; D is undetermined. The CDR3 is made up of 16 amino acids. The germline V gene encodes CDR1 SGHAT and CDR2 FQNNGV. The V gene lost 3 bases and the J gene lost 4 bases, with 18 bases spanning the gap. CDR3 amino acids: CASSFSGRGLPETQYF. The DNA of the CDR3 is TGTGCCAGCAGCTTTTCTGGCCGCGGTTTGCCAGAGACCCAGTACTTC.

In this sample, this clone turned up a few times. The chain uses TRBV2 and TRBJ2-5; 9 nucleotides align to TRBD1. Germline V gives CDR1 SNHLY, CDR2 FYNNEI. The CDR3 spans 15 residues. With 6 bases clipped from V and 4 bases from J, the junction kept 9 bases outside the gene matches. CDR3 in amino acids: CASRRRDRAGETQYF. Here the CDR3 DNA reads TGTGCCAGCAGACGCCGGGACAGGGCGGGAGAGACCCAGTACTTC.

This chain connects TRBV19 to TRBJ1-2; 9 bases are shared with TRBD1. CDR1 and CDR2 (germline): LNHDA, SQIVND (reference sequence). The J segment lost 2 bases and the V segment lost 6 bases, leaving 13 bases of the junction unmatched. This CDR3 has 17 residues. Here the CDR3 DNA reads TGTGCCAGTAGGAAGGAAACTTACAGGGGGCACAACTATGGCTACACCTTC. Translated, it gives CASRKETYRGHNYGYTF.

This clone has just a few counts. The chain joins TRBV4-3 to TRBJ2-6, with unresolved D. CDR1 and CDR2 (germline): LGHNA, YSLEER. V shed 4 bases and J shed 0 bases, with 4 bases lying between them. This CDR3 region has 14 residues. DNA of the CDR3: TGCGCCAGCAGCCCGGACTCTGGGGCCAACGTCCTGACTTTC. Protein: CASSPDSGANVLTF.

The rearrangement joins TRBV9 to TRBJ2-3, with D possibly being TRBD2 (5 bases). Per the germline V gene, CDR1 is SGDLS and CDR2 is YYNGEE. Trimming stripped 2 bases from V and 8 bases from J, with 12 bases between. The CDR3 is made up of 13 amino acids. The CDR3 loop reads CASSVTGFGTQYF. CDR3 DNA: TGTGCCAGCAGCGTGACGGGGTTCGGTACGCAGTATTTT.

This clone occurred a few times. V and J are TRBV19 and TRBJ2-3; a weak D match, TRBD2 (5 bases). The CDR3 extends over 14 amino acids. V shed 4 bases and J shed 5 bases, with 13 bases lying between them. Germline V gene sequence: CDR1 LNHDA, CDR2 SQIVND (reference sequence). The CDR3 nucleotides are TGTGCCAGTAGTAACAAACTAGGCGGAGATACGCAGTATTTT. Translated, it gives CASSNKLGGDTQYF.

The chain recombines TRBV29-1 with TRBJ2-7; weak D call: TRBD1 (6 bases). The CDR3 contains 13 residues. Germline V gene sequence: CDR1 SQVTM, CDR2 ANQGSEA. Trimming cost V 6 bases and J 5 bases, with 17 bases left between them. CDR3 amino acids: CSVTGSERDEQYF. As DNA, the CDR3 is TGCAGCGTCACAGGGTCAGAGCGTGACGAGCAGTACTTC.

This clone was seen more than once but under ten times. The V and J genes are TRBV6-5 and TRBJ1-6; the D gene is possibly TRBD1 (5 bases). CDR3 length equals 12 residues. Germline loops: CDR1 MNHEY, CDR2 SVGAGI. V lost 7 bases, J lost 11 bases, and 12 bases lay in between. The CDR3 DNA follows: TGTGCCAGCAATCTTAGGGGCGCACCCCTCCACTTT. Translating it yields CASNLRGAPLHF.

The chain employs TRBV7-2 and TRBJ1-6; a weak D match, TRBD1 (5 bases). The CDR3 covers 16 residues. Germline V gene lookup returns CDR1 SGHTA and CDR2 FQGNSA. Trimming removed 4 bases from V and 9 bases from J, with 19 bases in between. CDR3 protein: CASSSRQNPGGSPLHF. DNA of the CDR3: TGTGCCAGCAGCTCCCGACAGAACCCCGGAGGTTCACCCCTCCACTTT.

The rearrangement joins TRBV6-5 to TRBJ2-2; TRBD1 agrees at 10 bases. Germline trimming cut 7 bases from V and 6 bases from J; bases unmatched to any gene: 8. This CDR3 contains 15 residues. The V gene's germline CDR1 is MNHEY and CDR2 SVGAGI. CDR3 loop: CASTSDRGLAGELFF. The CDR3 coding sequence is TGTGCCAGCACTTCCGACAGGGGGCTCGCCGGGGAGCTGTTTTTT.

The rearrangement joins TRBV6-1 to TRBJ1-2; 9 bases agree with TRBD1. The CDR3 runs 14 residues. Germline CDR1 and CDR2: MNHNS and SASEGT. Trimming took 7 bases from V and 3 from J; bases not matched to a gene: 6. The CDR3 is CASNAGTGYYGYTF. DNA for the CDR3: TGTGCCAGCAATGCCGGGACAGGGTACTATGGCTACACCTTC.

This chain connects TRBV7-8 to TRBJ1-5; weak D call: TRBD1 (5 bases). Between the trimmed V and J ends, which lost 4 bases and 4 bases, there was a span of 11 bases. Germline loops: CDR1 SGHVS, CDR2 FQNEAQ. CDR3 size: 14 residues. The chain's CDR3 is CASSSGRTNQPQHF. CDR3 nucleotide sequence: TGTGCCAGCAGCTCGGGACGGACGAATCAGCCCCAGCATTTT. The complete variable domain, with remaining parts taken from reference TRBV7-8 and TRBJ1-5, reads GAGVSQSPRYKVAKRGQDVALRCDPISGHVSLFWYQQALGQGPEFLTYFQNEAQLDKSGLPSDRFFAERPEGSVSTLKIQRTQQEDSAVYLCASSSGRTNQPQHFGDGTRLSIL.

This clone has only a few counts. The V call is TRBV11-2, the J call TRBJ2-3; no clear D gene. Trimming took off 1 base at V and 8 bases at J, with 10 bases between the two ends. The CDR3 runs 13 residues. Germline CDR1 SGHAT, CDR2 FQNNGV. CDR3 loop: CASSLVSLATQYF. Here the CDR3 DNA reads TGTGCCAGCAGCTTAGTATCGCTGGCTACGCAGTATTTT.

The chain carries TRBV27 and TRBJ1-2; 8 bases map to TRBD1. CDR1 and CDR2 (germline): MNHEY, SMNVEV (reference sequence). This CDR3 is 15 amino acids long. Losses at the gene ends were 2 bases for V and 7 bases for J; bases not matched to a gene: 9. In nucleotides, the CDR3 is TGTGCCAGCAGTTTAAGGACAGGGCTCGTGAGTGGCTACACCTTC. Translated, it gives CASSLRTGLVSGYTF.

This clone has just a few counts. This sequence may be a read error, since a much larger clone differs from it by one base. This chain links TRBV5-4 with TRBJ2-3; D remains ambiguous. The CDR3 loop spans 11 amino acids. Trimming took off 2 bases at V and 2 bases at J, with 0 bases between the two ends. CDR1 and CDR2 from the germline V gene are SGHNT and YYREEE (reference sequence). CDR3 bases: TGTGCCAGCAGCTTCACAGATACGCAGTATTTT. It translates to CASSFTDTQYF.

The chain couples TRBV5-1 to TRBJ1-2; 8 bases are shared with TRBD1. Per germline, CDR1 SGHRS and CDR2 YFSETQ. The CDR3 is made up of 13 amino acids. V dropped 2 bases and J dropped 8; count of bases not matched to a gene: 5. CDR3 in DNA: TGCGCCAGCAGCTTCGGACAGGGCCTCGGCTACACCTTC. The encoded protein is CASSFGQGLGYTF.